This entry lists 11 T cell receptor beta chains sequenced from one sample in a study of cytomegalovirus exposure and HLA in healthy donors. PCR was performed using 60 Vbeta and 13 Jbeta primers. The repertoire was sequenced with immunoSEQ multiplex PCR; TCRdb's copy has only in-frame clones and lacks some. The repertoire holds under 200,000 clones, approximately 80% seen once, with roughly 2% in the top ten. Sequenced sample: PBMCs. These receptor sequences come from a woman younger than 30 in good health and CMV-seronegative.

The V and J genes are TRBV4-1 and TRBJ2-5; 11 nucleotides match TRBD1. The J call may be wrong; the DNA end is better matched by TRBJ2-7. The CDR3 totals 14 residues. Germline CDR1 and CDR2: MGHRA and YSYEKL. The CDR3 protein is CASSLGTGGDEQYF. DNA for the CDR3: TGCGCCAGCAGCTTAGGGACAGGGGGAGACGAGCAGTACTTC.

The chain is built from TRBV5-1 and TRBJ1-1; D remains unclear. V dropped 0 bases and J dropped 1 base, with 7 bases sitting between them. The CDR3 totals 14 residues. In germline, CDR1 is SGHRS, CDR2 YFSETQ. CDR3 nucleotides: TGCGCCAGCAGCTTGGCACAGACGAACACTGAAGCTTTCTTT. Amino acids: CASSLAQTNTEAFF.

V is TRBV15 and J is TRBJ1-5; D ambiguous. This CDR3 has 14 residues. The V end was cut by 7 bases, the J end by 3 bases, with 13 bases between. Per germline, CDR1 LNHNV and CDR2 YYDKDF (reference sequence). The DNA for the CDR3 is TGTGCCACCAAGCTACGAGCGCTCAATCAGCCCCAGCATTTT. It is translated as CATKLRALNQPQHF.

The rearrangement links TRBV11-2 to TRBJ1-6, with 7 bases fitting TRBD1. Germline values: CDR1 SGHAT, CDR2 FQNNGV. Trimming at V came to 1 base and at J to 6 bases, leaving 15 bases not matched to a gene. The CDR3 runs 19 residues. DNA of the CDR3: TGTGCCAGCAGCTTAGCTAAACACCCCAGGACAGGATTTAATTCACCCCTCCACTTT. Protein sequence: CASSLAKHPRTGFNSPLHF. Together with reference TRBV11-2 and TRBJ1-6, the CDR3 gives the full variable domain: EAGVAQSPRYKIIEKRQSVAFWCNPISGHATLYWYQQILGQGPKLLIQFQNNGVVDDSQLPKDRFSAERLKGVDSTLKIQPAKLEDSAVYLCASSLAKHPRTGFNSPLHFGNGTRLTVT.

The rearrangement uses TRBV5-6 and TRBJ2-1; D perhaps matches TRBD1 (6 bases). The CDR3 sequence is 16 residues long. The germline V gene encodes CDR1 SGHDT and CDR2 YYEEEE. V was cut by 0 bases and J by 3 bases, with 13 bases left in between. DNA of the CDR3: TGTGCCAGCAGCTTGGCCTTGGGGGCTAACTACAATGAGCAGTTCTTC. As protein: CASSLALGANYNEQFF.

The chain uses TRBV19 and TRBJ2-7, with D perhaps matching TRBD1 (5 bases). Germline CDR1 and CDR2: LNHDA and SQIVND (reference sequence). Deletions cut 9 bases from V and 7 bases from J, with 16 bases between. The CDR3 contains 12 residues. This CDR3 reads CASRSSGREQYF. The CDR3 bases are TGTGCCAGCAGGAGTTCAGGGCGAGAGCAGTACTTC.

CDR3 region: CSARVRHEAFF. CDR3 nucleotides: TGCAGTGCTAGGGTCAGGCATGAAGCTTTCTTT. The V call is TRBV20-1, the J call TRBJ1-1; D is uncertain. V was trimmed by 3 bases and J by 7 bases, leaving 9 bases between them. Germline V gene data show CDR1 as DFQATT and CDR2 as SNEGSKA (reference sequence). This CDR3 spans 11 amino acids.

The chain uses TRBV7-2 and TRBJ2-1; maybe TRBD1 (6 bases). The CDR3 has 16 amino acids. The germline gives CDR1 SGHTA, CDR2 FQGNSA. The V end was cut by 4 bases, the J end by 0 bases, with 13 bases between. For the CDR3, the DNA is TGTGCCAGCAGCTATCAGGGGACAACCTCCTACAATGAGCAGTTCTTC. It is translated as CASSYQGTTSYNEQFF. Full variable domain (rest looked up from reference TRBV7-2 and TRBJ2-1): GAGVSQSPSNKVTEKGKDVELRCDPISGHTALYWYRQSLGQGLEFLIYFQGNSAPDKSGLPSDRFSAERTGGSVSTLTIQRTQQEDSAVYLCASSYQGTTSYNEQFFGPGTRLTVL.

J is TRBJ2-7 and V is TRBV18; D is ambiguous. The CDR3 runs 14 residues. Trimming pared 3 bases from V and 3 bases from J, leaving 12 bases between. Germline V gives CDR1 KGHSH, CDR2 LQKENI. As DNA, the CDR3 is TGTGCCAGCTCACCGCCCACAGCCGACTACGAGCAGTACTTC. Encoded protein: CASSPPTADYEQYF. Full variable domain (rest looked up from reference TRBV18 and TRBJ2-7): NAGVMQNPRHLVRRRGQEARLRCSPMKGHSHVYWYRQLPEEGLKFMVYLQKENIIDESGMPKERFSAEFPKEGPSILRIQQVVRGDSAAYFCASSPPTADYEQYFGPGTRLTVT.

The J gene is TRBJ2-1, the V gene TRBV7-8; 11 nucleotides agree with TRBD1. The ends lost 5 bases at V and 4 bases at J; junction bases unmatched: 7. CDR1 and CDR2 from the germline V gene are SGHVS and FQNEAQ. The CDR3 is made up of 16 amino acids. CDR3 region: CASSGGGTGGYNEQFF. CDR3 nucleotide sequence: TGTGCCAGCAGCGGGGGCGGGACAGGGGGTTACAATGAGCAGTTCTTC.

As to this clone: The junction and the germline gene differ at one end; a read error may be behind it. At the DNA level, this CDR3 is encoded by other sequences in the same sample as well. The V and J genes are TRBV15 and TRBJ1-6; 7 bases match TRBD1. The germline V gene has CDR1 LNHNV and CDR2 YYDKDF (reference sequence). The CDR3 has 24 amino acids. CDR3 sequence (DNA): TGTGCCACCAGCAGAGAGCTCCCCGGTCGCAGCCGGGACAGAAGAAGCTCCTATAATTCCCCCCTCCACTTT. Translating it yields CATSRELPGRSRDRRSSYNSPLHF.